This T cell receptor beta chain was sequenced for a study of T cells in Graves' hyperthyroidism and ophthalmopathy. Study-level points and caveats: Researchers found most expanded thyroid clonotypes above 0.001 in blood as well.

From germline, CDR1 is SGHVT and CDR2 SQSDAQ. The CDR3 has 22 amino acids. V shed 2 bases and J 0 bases; nucleotides not matched to a gene: 18. Notes on this clonotype: What it recognizes is unknown.

Regions amplified from RNA transcripts were the TCR beta CDR3 regions. During a first-round RT-PCR of the TCR CDR3, the HTBI primer set was used. TCRdb reanalysed the multiplex PCR reads using MiXCR and keeps one entry per CDR3 protein. This sample has 700,000 or so distinct CDR3 sequences, with about 16% found just once. Specimen: blood. The chain uses TRBV7-4 and TRBJ1-4; 10 nucleotides line up with TRBD1. The TCR was taken from a man younger than 30 with Graves' hyperthyroidism. CDR3 coding DNA: TGTGCCAGCAGCTTATTTTTCCTTCACCGGGACAGGGGCCCCACAACTAATGAAAAACTGTTTTTT. This codes for CASSLFFLHRDRGPTTNEKLFF.